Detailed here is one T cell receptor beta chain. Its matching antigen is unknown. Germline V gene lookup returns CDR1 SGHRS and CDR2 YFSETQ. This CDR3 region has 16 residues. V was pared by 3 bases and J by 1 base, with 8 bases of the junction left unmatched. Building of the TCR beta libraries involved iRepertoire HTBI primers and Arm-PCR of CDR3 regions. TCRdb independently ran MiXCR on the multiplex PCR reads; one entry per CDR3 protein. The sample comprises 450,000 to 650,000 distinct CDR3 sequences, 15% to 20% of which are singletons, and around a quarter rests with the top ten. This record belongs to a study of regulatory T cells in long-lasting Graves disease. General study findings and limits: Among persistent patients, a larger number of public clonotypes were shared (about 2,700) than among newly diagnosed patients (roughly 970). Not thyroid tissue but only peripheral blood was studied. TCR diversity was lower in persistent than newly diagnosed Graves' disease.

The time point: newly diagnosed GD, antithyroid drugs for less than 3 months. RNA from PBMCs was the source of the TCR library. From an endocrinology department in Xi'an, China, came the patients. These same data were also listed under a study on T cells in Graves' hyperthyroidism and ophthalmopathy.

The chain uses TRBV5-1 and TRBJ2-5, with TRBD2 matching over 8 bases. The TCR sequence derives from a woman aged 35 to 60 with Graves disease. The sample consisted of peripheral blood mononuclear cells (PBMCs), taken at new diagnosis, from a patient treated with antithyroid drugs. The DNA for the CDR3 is TGCGCCAGCAGCTCAGGGACTAGTATCGTCCAAGAGACCCAGTACTTC. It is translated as CASSSGTSIVQETQYF. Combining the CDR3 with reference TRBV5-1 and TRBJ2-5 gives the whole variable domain KAGVTQTPRYLIKTRGQQVTLSCSPISGHRSVSWYQQTPGQGLQFLFEYFSETQRNKGNFPGRFSGRQFSNSRSEMNVSTLELGDSALYLCASSSGTSIVQETQYFGPGTRLLVL.